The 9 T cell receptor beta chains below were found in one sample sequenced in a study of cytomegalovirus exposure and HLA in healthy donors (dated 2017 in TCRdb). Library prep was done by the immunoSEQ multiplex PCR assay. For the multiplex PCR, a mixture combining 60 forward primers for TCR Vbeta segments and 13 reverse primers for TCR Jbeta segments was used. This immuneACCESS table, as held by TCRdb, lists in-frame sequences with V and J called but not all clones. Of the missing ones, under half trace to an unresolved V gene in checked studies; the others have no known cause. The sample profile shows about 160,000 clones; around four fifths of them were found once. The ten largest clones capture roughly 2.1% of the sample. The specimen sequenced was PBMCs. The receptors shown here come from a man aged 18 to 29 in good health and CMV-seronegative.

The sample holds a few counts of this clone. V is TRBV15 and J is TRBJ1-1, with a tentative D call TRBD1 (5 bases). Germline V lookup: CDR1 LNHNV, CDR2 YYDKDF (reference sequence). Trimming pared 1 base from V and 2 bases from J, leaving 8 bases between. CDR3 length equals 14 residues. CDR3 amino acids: CATSRGQGNTEAFF. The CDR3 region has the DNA TGTGCCACCAGCAGAGGGCAGGGCAACACTGAAGCTTTCTTT.

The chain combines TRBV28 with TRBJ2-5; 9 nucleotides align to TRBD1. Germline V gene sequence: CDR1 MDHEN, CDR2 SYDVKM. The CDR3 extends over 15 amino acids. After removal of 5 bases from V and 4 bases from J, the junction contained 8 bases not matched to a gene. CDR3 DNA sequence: TGTGCCAGCAGTCCTGGGACAGGGCTGGGAGAGACCCAGTACTTC. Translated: CASSPGTGLGETQYF. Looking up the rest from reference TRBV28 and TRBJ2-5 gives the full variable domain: DVKVTQSSRYLVKRTGEKVFLECVQDMDHENMFWYRQDPGLGLRLIYFSYDVKMKEKGDIPEGYSVSREKKERFSLILESASTNQTSMYLCASSPGTGLGETQYFGPGTRLLVL.

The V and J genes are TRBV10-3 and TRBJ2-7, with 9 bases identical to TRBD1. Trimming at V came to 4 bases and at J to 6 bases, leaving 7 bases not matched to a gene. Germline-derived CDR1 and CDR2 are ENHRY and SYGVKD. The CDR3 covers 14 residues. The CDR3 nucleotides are TGTGCCATCAGTGCTGACAGGGGGACAGGCGAGCAGTACTTC. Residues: CAISADRGTGEQYF.

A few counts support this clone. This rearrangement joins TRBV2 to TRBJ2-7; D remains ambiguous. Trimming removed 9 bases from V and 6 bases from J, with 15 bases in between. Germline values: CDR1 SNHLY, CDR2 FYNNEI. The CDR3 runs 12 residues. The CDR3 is CASREGAGEQYF. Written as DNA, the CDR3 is TGTGCCAGTAGAGAAGGAGCAGGCGAGCAGTACTTC.

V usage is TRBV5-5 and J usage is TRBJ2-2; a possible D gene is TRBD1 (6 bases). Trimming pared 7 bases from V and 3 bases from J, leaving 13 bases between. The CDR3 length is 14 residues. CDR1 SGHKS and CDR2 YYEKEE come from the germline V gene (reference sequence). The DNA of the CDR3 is TGTGCCAGCCAACGGGACATGGACACCGGGGAGCTGTTTTTT. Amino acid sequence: CASQRDMDTGELFF.

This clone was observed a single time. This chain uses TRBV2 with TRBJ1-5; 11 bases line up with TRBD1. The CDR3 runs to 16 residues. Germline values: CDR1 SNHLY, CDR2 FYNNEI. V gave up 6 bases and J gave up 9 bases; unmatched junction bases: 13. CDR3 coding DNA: TGTGCCAGCAGCTTGGACAGGGGGCCGCAGGTTGGGCCCCAGCATTTT. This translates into CASSLDRGPQVGPQHF.

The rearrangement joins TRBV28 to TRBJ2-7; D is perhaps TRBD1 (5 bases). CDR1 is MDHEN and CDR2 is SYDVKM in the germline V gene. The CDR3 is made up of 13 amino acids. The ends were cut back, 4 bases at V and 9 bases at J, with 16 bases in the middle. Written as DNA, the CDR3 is TGTGCCAGCAGTTGGCCCGGCAGGGCGCCGCAGTACTTC. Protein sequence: CASSWPGRAPQYF.

DNA for the CDR3: TGCGCCAGCGCACTTACAGCAACTAATGAAAAACTGTTTTTT. The encoded protein is CASALTATNEKLFF. The V call is TRBV5-1, the J call TRBJ1-4; D unclear. CDR3 length equals 14 residues. Germline CDR1 reads SGHRS; CDR2 reads YFSETQ. V lost 7 bases to trimming and J lost 0 bases, with 10 bases between them.

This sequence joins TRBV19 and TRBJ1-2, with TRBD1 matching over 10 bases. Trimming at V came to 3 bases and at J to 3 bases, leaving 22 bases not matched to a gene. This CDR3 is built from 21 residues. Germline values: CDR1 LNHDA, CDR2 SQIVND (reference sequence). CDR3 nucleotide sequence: TGTGCCAGTAGTATCGAAACCGGGACAGGGGAAAAGACCCCTAAAGACTATGGCTACACCTTC. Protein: CASSIETGTGEKTPKDYGYTF.